This TCR beta chain was retrieved from a study of spatial heterogeneity in lung cancer. Study overall: Sequences of the beta chain were consistently detected in greater numbers than alpha-chain sequences.

In its sample, this clonotype was seen many times. The antigen is undetermined. Germline lookup yields CDR1 SGHRS and CDR2 YFSETQ. The CDR3 has 20 amino acids. With V trimmed by 0 bases and J by 2 bases, 15 bases remained unmatched. Time point denoted: sample taken at primary tumor resection. The approximately 70 donors had untreated early-stage non-small cell lung cancer. The library protocol tagged each TCR cDNA with a unique molecular identifier. One entry per CDR3 protein, called by TCRdb with MiXCR from the 5' RACE reads. This repertoire shows about 48,000 distinct CDR3 sequences, approximately 5.7% found once; its top ten account for approximately 10%. Study conclusions and caveats: Compared with follow-up, resection was when ubiquitous expanded tumor TCRs appeared in blood more.

The specimen was PBMCs, collected at surgery. This TCR came from a male donor with early-stage non-small cell lung cancer. The rearrangement links TRBV5-1 to TRBJ1-3; 9 bases line up with TRBD1. The CDR3 nucleotides are TGCGCCAGCAGCTTGGAGGGACAGGGCGCCCGTTCTGACGCTGGAAACACCATATATTTT. The encoded protein is CASSLEGQGARSDAGNTIYF.